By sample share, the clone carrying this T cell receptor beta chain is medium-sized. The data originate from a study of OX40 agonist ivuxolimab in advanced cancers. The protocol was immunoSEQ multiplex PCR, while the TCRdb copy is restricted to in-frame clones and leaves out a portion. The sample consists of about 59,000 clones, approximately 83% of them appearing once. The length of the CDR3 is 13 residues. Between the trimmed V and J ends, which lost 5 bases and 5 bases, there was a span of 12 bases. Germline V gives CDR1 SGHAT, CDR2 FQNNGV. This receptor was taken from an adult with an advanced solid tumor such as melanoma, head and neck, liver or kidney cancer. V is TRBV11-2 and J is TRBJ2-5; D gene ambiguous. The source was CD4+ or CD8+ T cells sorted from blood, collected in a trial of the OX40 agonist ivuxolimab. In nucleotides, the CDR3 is TGTGCCAGCAGCGCGAACTCTAGGGAGACCCAGTACTTC. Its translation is CASSANSRETQYF.